Sample share makes the clone carrying this T cell receptor beta chain medium-sized. At the DNA level, this CDR3 is encoded by other sequences in the same sample as well. The data stem from a study of shared clonotypes between healthy human individuals. As for the study in general: Two women and a few men aged 18 to 49 served as donors.

V lost 6 bases, J lost 6 bases, and 11 bases lay in between. The CDR3 runs to 12 residues. The germline V gene has CDR1 LGHNT and CDR2 FRNRAP. The authors distributed each subset's genomic DNA evenly over several immunoSEQ plates. Around 30,000 T cell genomes (300 ng DNA) went into each PBMC replicate. The assay was immunoSEQ multiplex PCR, and TCRdb's table has in-frame clones only and misses some. The repertoire holds fewer than 650,000 clones, with about 80% as singletons. Recent vaccinations or acute infections were absent in the healthy HIV-negative adult donors. The sequence came from a woman aged 40-49 years in good health. Some clones in this sample may be carry-over from other donors' samples. This rearrangement joins TRBV12-5 to TRBJ1-1, with D possibly matching TRBD1 (5 bases). Sequencing was performed on PBMCs. The CDR3 sequence is CASGYDRSEAFF. DNA of the CDR3: TGTGCTAGTGGCTACGACAGATCTGAAGCTTTCTTT.